This is a list of T cell receptor beta chains from one sample in a study of cytomegalovirus exposure and HLA in healthy donors. Only in-frame clones appear in the TCRdb table, and some are missing; sequencing was by immunoSEQ multiplex PCR. The data contain 100,000 to 150,000 clones, about 70% of them singletons. Sequencing used PBMCs. The receptors stem from a middle-aged woman in good health and CMV-seropositive. The CDR3 runs from the conserved cysteine through the conserved F or W. The D gene is left open where the match is weak. A row's size may be missing; if present it is once, few, many or a size class.

abundance,j_gene,d_gene,v_gene,CDR3nt,CDR3aa
-,TRBJ2-1,-,TRBV5-8,TGTGCCAGCAGCTGGGGGCGAGCGCGGACTAGCTCCTACAATGAGCAGTTCTTC,CASSWGRARTSSYNEQFF
-,TRBJ1-1,-,TRBV7-9,TGTGCCAGCAGCACTAGCGGGGGCCGGAGGCCTGAAGCTTTCTTT,CASSTSGGRRPEAFF
once,TRBJ2-5,TRBD2,TRBV9,TGTGCCAGCAGCCCTAGCGGGAGGGCCGGGGAGACCCAGTACTTC,CASSPSGRAGETQYF
few,TRBJ1-1,-,TRBV2,TGTGCCAGCGGCCTAGGACAGAACCGAGCACCGAACACTGAAGCTTTCTTT,CASGLGQNRAPNTEAFF
once,TRBJ2-5,-,TRBV28,TGTGCCAGCAGTTTTCCCTACTACCAAGAGACCCAGTACTTC,CASSFPYYQETQYF
once,TRBJ2-1,TRBD2,TRBV6-6,TGTGCCAGCACTAGCGGGAGCTTCAATGAGCAGTTCTTC,CASTSGSFNEQFF
-,TRBJ2-7,-,TRBV5-1,TGCGCCAGCAGCAGCGGAAACTCCTACGAGCAGTACTTC,CASSSGNSYEQYF
-,TRBJ2-2,TRBD2,TRBV19,TGTGCCAGTAGTAGGCGGAGCGGGGGGAACACCGGGGAGCTGTTTTTT,CASSRRSGGNTGELFF
few,TRBJ2-3,-,TRBV18,TGTGCCAGCTCACCAACAAACAGGGGGGGAGGCACAGATACGCAGTATTTT,CASSPTNRGGGTDTQYF
-,TRBJ2-7,TRBD1,TRBV2,TGTGCCAGCAGTGCCGGCCTCCAGGGGGCTTTCTCCTACGAGCAGTACTTC,CASSAGLQGAFSYEQYF
-,TRBJ2-4,-,TRBV5-6,TGTGCCAGCAGCTTGGGTGCACAGCTAGCCAAAAACATTCAGTACTTC,CASSLGAQLAKNIQYF
-,TRBJ1-5,-,TRBV7-8,TGTGCCAGCAGCTTAGGCGTATCGGAGCAAGGGGGAGCCCAGCATTTT,CASSLGVSEQGGAQHF
-,TRBJ2-5,TRBD1,TRBV10-3,TGTGCCATCAGTGAGCTCTGGACAGGCGCGACACAAGAGACCCAGTACTTC,CAISELWTGATQETQYF
-,TRBJ1-1,-,TRBV18,TGTGCCAGCTCACTACGGGAAGGGTTGAGTACTGAAGCTTTCTTT,CASSLREGLSTEAFF
-,TRBJ2-7,-,TRBV10-2,TGCGCCAGCAGTGATGTAAAGCAGTACTTC,CASSDVKQYF
-,TRBJ1-1,-,TRBV15,TGTGCCACCAGCAGAGATGGAAGGGGGAGAGCTTTCTTT,CATSRDGRGRAFF
-,TRBJ1-4,TRBD1,TRBV6-1,TGTGCCAGCAGTTTATCGGGACAGCAGAATGAAAAACTGTTTTTT,CASSLSGQQNEKLFF
-,TRBJ1-2,TRBD1,TRBV5-4,TGTGCCAGCAGCCCGACAGGGGGCCATGGCTACACCTTC,CASSPTGGHGYTF
-,TRBJ2-1,TRBD1,TRBV19,TGTGCCAGTAGTATCGGGTCAGGGGGTTACAATGAGCAGTTCTTC,CASSIGSGGYNEQFF
-,TRBJ2-6,-,TRBV7-9,TGTGCCAGCAGCATGGACAGTGCAGGAGGGGCCAACGTCCTGACTTTC,CASSMDSAGGANVLTF
few,TRBJ1-2,-,TRBV19,TGTGCCAGTAGCGTACAGGAGTTTTTCTATGGCTACACCTTC,CASSVQEFFYGYTF
-,TRBJ2-7,-,TRBV6-6,TGTGCCAGCAGTTACTCGGGACTGCAAAGCTCCTACGAGCAGTACTTC,CASSYSGLQSSYEQYF
-,TRBJ1-1,-,TRBV6-5,TGTGCCAGCAGTTACGTTACAGGCATGAACACTGAAGCTTTCTTT,CASSYVTGMNTEAFF
-,TRBJ1-1,TRBD1,TRBV28,TGTGCCAGCAGCCCCGGACAGGGGGGGAGGATCTGGCCAGGTATGAACACTGAAGCTTTCTTT,CASSPGQGGRIWPGMNTEAFF
-,TRBJ2-3,TRBD2,TRBV5-1,TGCGCCAGCAGCTTCCGAGGGAGGGCTGAGACAGATACGCAGTATTTT,CASSFRGRAETDTQYF
-,TRBJ2-6,-,TRBV19,TGTGCCAGTAGTATATCTACGGGAAGCTATTCCGGGGCCAACGTCCTGACTTTC,CASSISTGSYSGANVLTF
-,TRBJ1-2,TRBD1,TRBV30,TGTGCCTGGAGTACCCGGACAGGGGAACGTGGCTACACCTTC,CAWSTRTGERGYTF
-,TRBJ1-1,-,TRBV5-1,TGCGCCAGCAGCTTGGAGACAGCCCAAATGAACACTGAAGCTTTCTTT,CASSLETAQMNTEAFF
-,TRBJ2-1,-,TRBV4-1,TGCGCCAGCAGCCACCCAAGGACAGTCCCCTACAATGAGCAGTTCTTC,CASSHPRTVPYNEQFF